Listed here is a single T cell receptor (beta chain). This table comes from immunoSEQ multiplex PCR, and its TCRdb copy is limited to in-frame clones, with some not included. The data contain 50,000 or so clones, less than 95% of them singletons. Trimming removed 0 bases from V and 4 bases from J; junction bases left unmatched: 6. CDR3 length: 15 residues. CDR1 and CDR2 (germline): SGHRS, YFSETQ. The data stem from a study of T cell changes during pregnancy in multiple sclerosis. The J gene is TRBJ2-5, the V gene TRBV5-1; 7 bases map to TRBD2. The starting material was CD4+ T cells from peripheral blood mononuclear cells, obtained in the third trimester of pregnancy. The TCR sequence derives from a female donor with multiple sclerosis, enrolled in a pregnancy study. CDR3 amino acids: CASSLVHPGGETQYF. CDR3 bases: TGCGCCAGCAGCTTGGTGCATCCGGGAGGAGAGACCCAGTACTTC.